This is a list of T cell receptor beta chains from one sample in a study of T-cell memory formation after mild COVID-19. Each CDR3 protein is one row after TCRdb ran MiXCR on the 5' RACE reads. In the table there are hundreds of thousands of distinct CDR3 sequences, over 15% of which are singletons. The sequencing sample was made of PBMCs or a T cell subset sorted from them (not recorded which). The receptors were gathered from an adult woman who had mild COVID-19 (a few samples of this study predate the infection). Cell type and time point are not known. Each CDR3 is given with its conserved first and last residue. The order of the fields is CDR3 protein, CDR3 DNA, clone size, D gene, J gene, V gene. The D gene is left open where the match is weak. The listing skips clone size in some rows; elsewhere it reads once, few, many or a size class.

CASSPDRVANTIYF	TGTGCCAGCAGTCCGGACAGGGTGGCAAACACCATATATTTT	.	TRBD1	TRBJ1-3	TRBV6-5
CASRSGGSGEQYF	TGCGCCAGCAGGTCGGGAGGCTCGGGCGAGCAGTACTTC	many	TRBD2	TRBJ2-7	TRBV5-1
CASSLAEVKNEKLFF	TGTGCCAGCAGCTTAGCGGAGGTCAAGAATGAAAAACTGTTTTTT	few	.	TRBJ1-4	TRBV7-6
CASSTGGSYEQFF	TGTGCCAGTAGTACAGGGGGTTCGTATGAGCAGTTCTTC	.	TRBD1	TRBJ2-1	TRBV5-6
CASSADGPYGYTF	TGTGCCAGCAGCGCTGACGGTCCTTATGGCTACACCTTC	few	.	TRBJ1-2	TRBV9
CASSLEINTNYGYTF	TGTGCCAGCAGCTTAGAAATCAACACAAACTATGGCTACACCTTC	few	.	TRBJ1-2	TRBV7-2
CASSEFLGQGTEAFF	TGTGCCAGCAGTGAATTTTTGGGACAGGGCACTGAAGCTTTCTTT	.	TRBD1	TRBJ1-1	TRBV2
CASSQGVRDRDHEQYF	TGTGCCAGCAGCCAAGGAGTCCGAGACAGGGACCACGAGCAGTACTTC	.	TRBD1	TRBJ2-7	TRBV4-2
CASSLEESSGANVLTF	TGCGCCAGCAGCTTGGAGGAAAGCTCTGGGGCCAACGTCCTGACTTTC	few	.	TRBJ2-6	TRBV5-1
CAIRGSPGETQYF	TGTGCCATCAGGGGCAGCCCCGGAGAGACCCAGTACTTC	.	.	TRBJ2-5	TRBV10-3
CASSQKAYGNPVHYGYTF	TGCGCCAGCAGCCAAAAGGCATACGGCAATCCAGTACACTATGGCTACACCTTC	many	.	TRBJ1-2	TRBV4-3
CATARLANEQFF	TGTGCCACCGCAAGACTAGCCAATGAGCAGTTCTTC	.	TRBD2	TRBJ2-1	TRBV6-1
CSASHTSVRGVEQYF	TGCAGTGCTAGCCACACTAGCGTCCGGGGAGTGGAGCAGTACTTC	.	TRBD2	TRBJ2-7	TRBV20-1
CASSLSASGRNTDTQYF	TGTGCCAGCAGCTTATCCGCTAGCGGGAGGAACACAGATACGCAGTATTTT	few	TRBD2	TRBJ2-3	TRBV13
CSARDREGQPQHF	TGCAGTGCCCGGGACAGGGAAGGACAGCCCCAGCATTTT	.	TRBD1	TRBJ1-5	TRBV20-1
CASSPRDKVGPEAFF	TGTGCCAGCAGTCCGAGGGACAAAGTCGGCCCTGAAGCTTTCTTT	few	.	TRBJ1-1	TRBV12-3/TRBV12-4
CATSDRDRGTVNEKLFF	TGTGCCACCAGTGACCGGGACAGGGGGACGGTCAATGAAAAACTGTTTTTT	.	TRBD1	TRBJ1-4	TRBV24-1
CSVERSVNEQFF	TGCAGCGTTGAAAGGTCAGTTAATGAGCAGTTCTTC	few	.	TRBJ2-1	TRBV29-1
CASSEQGLSGANVLTF	TGTGCCAGCAGTGAGCAGGGACTCAGTGGGGCCAACGTCCTGACTTTC	.	.	TRBJ2-6	TRBV25-1
CASSIGPPNTGELFF	TGTGCCAGCAGCATCGGGCCACCAAACACCGGGGAGCTGTTTTTT	.	.	TRBJ2-2	TRBV7-9
CASSLGRRGETQYF	TGTGCCAGCAGCTTAGGGCGCCGGGGGGAGACCCAGTACTTC	.	.	TRBJ2-5	TRBV7-2
CASSVAQTGNTGELFF	TGTGCCAGCAGCGTAGCCCAGACAGGGAACACCGGGGAGCTGTTTTTT	.	.	TRBJ2-2	TRBV9
CATSDLPGLSYNEQFF	TGTGCCACCAGTGATTTGCCGGGACTCTCCTACAATGAGCAGTTCTTC	many	.	TRBJ2-1	TRBV24-1
CASSELPFRAYEQYF	TGTGCCAGCAGTGAATTGCCCTTCAGAGCCTACGAGCAGTACTTC	few	.	TRBJ2-7	TRBV2
CASSDAQYSNQPQHF	TGTGCCAGCAGTGATGCCCAGTATAGCAATCAGCCCCAGCATTTT	.	.	TRBJ1-5	TRBV2
CSAGTVTSGANVLTF	TGCAGCGCTGGGACTGTGACCTCTGGGGCCAACGTCCTGACTTTC	few	.	TRBJ2-6	TRBV20-1
CASSEGSADTQYF	TGTGCCAGCTCGGAGGGAAGCGCAGATACGCAGTATTTT	.	.	TRBJ2-3	TRBV18
CASSSGKANTEAFF	TGCGCCAGCAGCTCAGGGAAGGCGAACACTGAAGCTTTCTTT	.	.	TRBJ1-1	TRBV5-1